These 8 T cell receptor beta chains came from one sample sequenced in a study of metastatic and nonmetastatic thyroid tumors (TCRdb year 2020). Before undergoing thyroid surgery, none of the patients had been given any kind of treatment. The library was generated by PCR. Sequencing used an Illumina HiSeq 4000. In TCRdb, the public reads were trimmed at Q25 with fastp and aligned with MiXCR, with productive beta chains retained. The sample contains about 19,000 clones, around a sixth of them found a single time. The ten most abundant clones make up less than 20% of the sample. The source material was blood. Receptor source: a male donor with papillary thyroid cancer or a benign thyroid nodule (not recorded which). Some clones in this sample may be carry-over from other donors' samples.

There are many counts of this clone. A junction end diverges from the germline sequence, so it may reflect a read error. The chain has TRBV12-5 and TRBJ2-2; either TRBD1 or TRBD2 may fit D (6 bases each). Germline loops: CDR1 LGHNT, CDR2 FRNRAP. There are 13 residues in the CDR3. CDR3 residues: CTSLKQGTGELFF. For the CDR3, the DNA is TGTACTAGCCTAAAACAGGGCACCGGGGAGCTGTTTTTT.

The table lists this clone with many counts. The CDR3 region has the DNA TGTGCCAGCAGCGTAGAACCAATCCTAGCGGGCGGGACAGATACGCAGTATTTT. It is translated as CASSVEPILAGGTDTQYF. This chain links TRBV9 with TRBJ2-3; 8 bases fit TRBD2. The germline V gene has CDR1 SGDLS and CDR2 YYNGEE. Germline trimming cut 0 bases from V and 3 bases from J; bases unmatched to any gene: 12. There are 18 residues in the CDR3.

There are many counts of this clone. The V gene is TRBV3-1, the J gene TRBJ1-1, with TRBD1 as a possible D gene (6 bases). Germline V CDR1 and CDR2: LGHDT, YNNKEL (reference sequence). There are 14 residues in the CDR3. Trimming removed 0 bases at V and 2 bases at J, with 7 bases between. The CDR3 DNA sequence: TGTGCCAGCAGCCAAGACAGGGGTAACACTGAAGCTTTCTTT. It translates to CASSQDRGNTEAFF. The full variable domain, in which reference TRBV3-1 and TRBJ1-1 provide the parts outside the CDR3, is DTAVSQTPKYLVTQMGNDKSIKCEQNLGHDTMYWYKQDSKKFLKIMFSYNNKELIINETVPNRFSPKSPDKAHLNLHINSLELGDSAVYFCASSQDRGNTEAFFGQGTRLTVV.

This clone was counted between two and nine times. The junction and the germline gene differ at one end; a read error may be behind it. This chain links TRBV7-9 with TRBJ1-1, with D uncertain. This CDR3 spans 13 amino acids. CDR1 is SEHNR and CDR2 is FQNEAQ in the germline V gene (reference sequence). The CDR3: CASSPLPNTEALF. The CDR3 DNA reads TGTGCCAGCAGCCCCTTACCGAACACTGAAGCTCTCTTT.

This clone came up many times. The V call is TRBV10-3, the J call TRBJ1-2; D is unresolved. Germline V gives CDR1 ENHRY, CDR2 SYGVKD. The CDR3 loop spans 14 amino acids. Between the trimmed V and J ends, which lost 5 bases and 6 bases, there was a span of 16 bases. The CDR3 reads CAISPDLSGNGYTF. In DNA, the CDR3 is TGTGCCATCAGTCCGGACCTCAGTGGAAATGGCTACACCTTC.

The genes are TRBV11-1 and TRBJ2-1, with 12 positions matching TRBD2. The CDR3 has 17 amino acids. Germline CDR1 is SGHAT and CDR2 is FQDESV (reference sequence). J lost 4 bases, V lost 1 base, and 5 bases had no gene match. This chain's CDR3 is CASSLGRTSGIYNEQFF. The CDR3 nucleotides are TGTGCCAGCAGCTTAGGGCGGACTAGCGGGATATACAATGAGCAGTTCTTC. Full variable domain (rest looked up from reference TRBV11-1 and TRBJ2-1): EAEVAQSPRYKITEKSQAVAFWCDPISGHATLYWYRQILGQGPELLVQFQDESVVDDSQLPKDRFSAERLKGVDSTLKIQPAELGDSAMYLCASSLGRTSGIYNEQFFGPGTRLTVL.

The sample holds many counts of this clone. Here the CDR3 reads CASSLERTGSTGELFF. The CDR3, as DNA: TGTGCCAGCAGCTTAGAGCGGACAGGGTCCACCGGGGAGCTGTTTTTT. V and J are TRBV7-6 and TRBJ2-2, with TRBD1 matching over 8 bases. This CDR3 is built from 16 residues. CDR1 is SGHVS, CDR2 FNYEAQ, per germline. V was clipped by 1 base and J by 4 bases; unmatched bases: 5.

The chain couples TRBV4-2 to TRBJ2-7, with D possibly called TRBD1 or TRBD2 (6 bases each). CDR1 LGHNA and CDR2 YNFKEQ come from the germline V gene. The CDR3 is made up of 15 amino acids. V shed 1 base and J shed 4 bases, with 14 bases lying between them. CDR3 sequence: CASSQGTGAGYEQYF. In nucleotides, the CDR3 is TGTGCCAGCAGCCAAGGGACGGGGGCCGGGTACGAGCAGTACTTC.